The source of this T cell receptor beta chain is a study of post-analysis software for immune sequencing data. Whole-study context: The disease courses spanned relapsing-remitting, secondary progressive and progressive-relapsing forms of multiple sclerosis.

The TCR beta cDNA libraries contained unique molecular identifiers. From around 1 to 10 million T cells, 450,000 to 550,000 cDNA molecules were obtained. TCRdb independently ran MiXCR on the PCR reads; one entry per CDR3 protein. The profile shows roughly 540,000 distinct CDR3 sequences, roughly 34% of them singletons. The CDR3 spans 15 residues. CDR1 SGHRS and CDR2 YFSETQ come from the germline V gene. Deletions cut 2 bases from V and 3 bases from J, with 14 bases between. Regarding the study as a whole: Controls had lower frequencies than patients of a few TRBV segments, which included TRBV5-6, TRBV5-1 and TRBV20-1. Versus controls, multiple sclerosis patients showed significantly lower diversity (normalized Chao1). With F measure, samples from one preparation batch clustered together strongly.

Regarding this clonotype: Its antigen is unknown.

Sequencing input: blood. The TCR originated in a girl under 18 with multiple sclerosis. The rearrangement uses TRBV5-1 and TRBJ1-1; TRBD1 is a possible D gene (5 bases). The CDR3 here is CASSFGSWGDTEAFF. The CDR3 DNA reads TGCGCCAGCAGCTTCGGGAGTTGGGGCGACACTGAAGCTTTCTTT.